One and the same sample provided the 14 T cell receptor beta chains below, sequenced in a study of blood T cells in healthy people across ages. Primed by a sample-barcoded 5' primer and a J-beta primer mix, a second PCR proceeded for about 6 to 12 cycles. Each CDR3 protein gets one entry after TCRdb re-called the 5' RACE reads with MiXCR. The table lists 1.6 million or so distinct CDR3 sequences, 30% to 35% of them singletons. Sequenced input: blood. The origin of the receptors is a young woman in good health.

The chain employs TRBV4-1 and TRBJ1-2; TRBD1 matches 7 bases. Germline-derived CDR1 and CDR2 are MGHRA and YSYEKL. There are 15 residues in the CDR3. The V and J ends lost 6 bases and 0 bases, in that order; junction bases with no gene match: 7. CDR3 coding DNA: TGCGCCAGCAGGGAGTGGGACAGATCTAACTATGGCTACACCTTC. Residues: CASREWDRSNYGYTF.

The sample holds a few counts of this clonotype. This chain joins TRBV7-2 and TRBJ2-5; possibly TRBD1 for D (5 bases). CDR1 is SGHTA, CDR2 FQGNSA, per germline. V was cut by 7 bases and J by 3 bases, with 15 bases left in between. The CDR3 consists of 14 residues. The CDR3 DNA reads TGTGCCAGCACCCAACCACCAGGGAAAGAGACCCAGTACTTC. Its translation: CASTQPPGKETQYF. The full variable domain, with the rest looked up from reference TRBV7-2 and TRBJ2-5, is GAGVSQSPSNKVTEKGKDVELRCDPISGHTALYWYRQSLGQGLEFLIYFQGNSAPDKSGLPSDRFSAERTGGSVSTLTIQRTQQEDSAVYLCASTQPPGKETQYFGPGTRLLVL.

The sample holds a few counts of this clonotype. The chain is built from TRBV24-1 and TRBJ2-4; D remains unclear. The CDR3 covers 11 residues. Trimming removed 0 bases from V and 7 bases from J, with 0 bases in between. Germline V CDR1 and CDR2: KGHDR, SFDVKD. CDR3 in amino acids: CATSDLNIQYF. The CDR3 coding sequence is TGTGCCACCAGTGATTTGAACATTCAGTACTTC.

This rearrangement joins TRBV2 to TRBJ2-1; perhaps TRBD2 as D (6 bases). The CDR3 runs 15 residues. The V gene lost 7 bases and the J gene lost 6 bases, with 19 bases spanning the gap. Germline CDR1 and CDR2: SNHLY and FYNNEI. The DNA for the CDR3 is TGTGCCAGCAAGACCTGGGACTCCTTCTCCAATGAGCAGTTCTTC. It is translated as CASKTWDSFSNEQFF.

This clonotype was picked up a small number of times. V is TRBV29-1 and J is TRBJ2-5; 11 bases are a match to TRBD1. V was clipped by 1 base and J by 1 base; unmatched bases: 8. This CDR3 spans 17 amino acids. From germline, CDR1 is SQVTM and CDR2 ANQGSEA. CDR3 protein: CSVEGLKGTGGQETQYF. The CDR3 DNA reads as TGCAGCGTTGAAGGACTTAAAGGGACAGGGGGCCAAGAGACCCAGTACTTC.

This clonotype turned up a few times. The chain uses TRBV27 and TRBJ2-7; maybe TRBD1 (6 bases). Per germline, CDR1 MNHEY and CDR2 SMNVEV (reference sequence). CDR3 length: 15 residues. The V end was cut by 6 bases, the J end by 4 bases, with 19 bases between. The CDR3 is CASSLSTRGAYEQYF. The CDR3 nucleotides read TGTGCCAGCAGCCTTTCTACCAGGGGTGCTTACGAGCAGTACTTC.

The chain combines TRBV6-1 with TRBJ1-2; the D is unclear. The germline CDR1 and CDR2 sequences are MNHNS and SASEGT. V was clipped by 1 base and J by 5 bases, with 8 bases between them. This CDR3 comprises 13 residues. The CDR3 protein is CASSEEGIYGYTF. DNA of the CDR3: TGTGCCAGCAGTGAAGAAGGGATTTATGGCTACACCTTC.

This clonotype was found a few times. The rearrangement links TRBV12-3 or TRBV12-4 to TRBJ1-2; D is uncertain. This CDR3 is built from 14 residues. V was pared by 2 bases and J by 8 bases, with 15 bases between. CDR3 protein: CASSLQQLKGGYTF. The CDR3 DNA reads TGTGCCAGCAGTTTACAACAGCTTAAAGGGGGCTACACCTTC.

The V and J genes are TRBV15 and TRBJ1-1; D not resolved. The germline V gene has CDR1 LNHNV and CDR2 YYDKDF (reference sequence). This CDR3 is built from 17 residues. Trimming took 3 bases from V and 0 from J, leaving 17 bases between them. The CDR3 reads CATSRRSSVGMNTEAFF. The CDR3 DNA is TGTGCCACCAGCAGGCGATCTAGTGTGGGGATGAACACTGAAGCTTTCTTT.

Details on this clonotype: Being one base from a much bigger clone, this may be a read error. The chain employs TRBV5-5 and TRBJ2-7; D possibly corresponds to TRBD1 (5 bases). Trimming stripped 4 bases from V and 5 bases from J, with 16 bases between. This CDR3 region has 14 residues. Germline values: CDR1 SGHKS, CDR2 YYEKEE (reference sequence). CDR3 residues: CASSLNGRVHEQYF. CDR3 bases: TGTGCCAGCAGCCTTAACGGCAGGGTCCACGAGCAGTACTTC.

CDR3 nucleotides: TGTGCCACCAGTGATTTGAGACCGGGGGGCGAGACCCAGTACTTC. Encoded protein: CATSDLRPGGETQYF. The V gene is TRBV24-1, the J gene TRBJ2-5; D is perhaps TRBD2 (7 bases). CDR1 and CDR2 from the germline V gene are KGHDR and SFDVKD. The CDR3 consists of 15 residues. With 0 bases removed from V and 5 bases from J, the gap between germline ends came to 12 bases.

The chain combines TRBV20-1 with TRBJ1-1; no firm D call. Trimming pared 0 bases from V and 6 bases from J, leaving 11 bases between. This CDR3 comprises 13 residues. Germline CDR1 is DFQATT and CDR2 is SNEGSKA (reference sequence). The CDR3 reads CSARDIKHAEAFF. The DNA of the CDR3 is TGCAGTGCTAGAGATATTAAGCACGCTGAAGCTTTCTTT.

Details on this clonotype: The junction differs from germline at one of its ends, possibly a read error. V and J are TRBV6-1 and TRBJ2-5; 9 bases fit TRBD2. CDR1 and CDR2 from the germline V gene are MNHNS and SASEGT. The CDR3 totals 14 residues. This CDR3 is CDSSAGGLGETQYF. The CDR3 nucleotides are TGTGACAGCAGCGCGGGGGGGCTAGGAGAGACCCAGTACTTC.

The chain employs TRBV19 and TRBJ1-5; no definite D call. This CDR3 is built from 13 residues. Germline V gene data show CDR1 as LNHDA and CDR2 as SQIVND (reference sequence). V gave up 8 bases and J gave up 4 bases, with 12 bases separating them. The CDR3 loop reads CASLEEPNQPQHF. The CDR3 DNA reads as TGTGCCAGTCTAGAGGAACCAAATCAGCCCCAGCATTTT.